This TCR beta chain comes out of a study of blood T cell repertoires in COVID-19. Germline lookup yields CDR1 SEHNR and CDR2 FQNEAQ (reference sequence). This CDR3 contains 15 residues. J gave up 2 bases and V 5 bases, and 4 bases lay outside the gene matches. Here immunoSEQ multiplex PCR was the method, and the copy in TCRdb shows in-frame clones only, minus some. The profile shows some 290,000 clones, about nine tenths of them singletons. The sequence derives from a woman aged 30 to 39 with COVID-19, enrolled during active disease. The material sequenced was peripheral blood. The chain carries TRBV7-9 and TRBJ1-5, with 9 nucleotides matching TRBD1. DNA of the CDR3: TGTGCCAGCAGCCAAGGGACAGGGCGCAATCAGCCCCAGCATTTT. Its translation is CASSQGTGRNQPQHF.